The 6 T cell receptor beta chains in this list originate from one sample, sequenced in a study of T cells in Graves' hyperthyroidism and ophthalmopathy. Amplification yielded TCR beta CDR3 regions, with RNA transcripts as the source. HTBI primers were employed in a first-round RT-PCR of the TCR CDR3. TCRdb reanalysed the multiplex PCR reads using MiXCR and keeps one entry per CDR3 protein. The repertoire holds 350,000 to 450,000 distinct CDR3 sequences, with 11% to 15% as singletons. Specimen: blood. The receptors derive from a woman aged 55-75 years with Graves' hyperthyroidism.

This clonotype was recorded a few times. The CDR3 loop reads CASSQVAGGGTDTQYF. CDR3 nucleotide sequence: TGCGCCAGCAGCCAAGTGGCAGGGGGGGGCACAGATACGCAGTATTTT. The V gene is TRBV4-1, the J gene TRBJ2-3, with D perhaps matching TRBD1 or TRBD2 (7 bases each). CDR1 is MGHRA, CDR2 YSYEKL, per germline. This CDR3 region has 16 residues. The V and J ends lost 1 base and 1 base respectively, with 12 bases between them.

This clonotype was seen more than once but under ten times. This CDR3 reads CATSDPRRGSDTQYF. CDR3 DNA sequence: TGTGCCACCAGTGACCCCCGGAGGGGGTCAGATACGCAGTATTTT. V is TRBV24-1 and J is TRBJ2-3; D may be TRBD1 or TRBD2 (6 bases each). Germline V gene sequence: CDR1 KGHDR, CDR2 SFDVKD. This CDR3 comprises 15 residues. The ends were cut back, 4 bases at V and 4 bases at J, with 14 bases in the middle.

This clonotype has at least ten counts. The CDR3 DNA sequence: TGTGCCAGCAGTTTTGCCGGTTTGGGAGTCCGCACAGATACGCAGTATTTT. Translated, it gives CASSFAGLGVRTDTQYF. The chain carries TRBV12-3 or TRBV12-4 and TRBJ2-3; the D gene is possibly TRBD2 (5 bases). The length of the CDR3 is 17 residues. V shed 3 bases and J shed 1 base, with 17 bases lying between them.

This clonotype was observed a handful of times. The genes are TRBV5-4 and TRBJ2-3; perhaps TRBD2 as D (5 bases). Trimming pared 4 bases from V and 1 base from J, leaving 13 bases between. The CDR3 is 15 amino acids. Looked up from germline, CDR1 is SGHNT and CDR2 is YYREEE (reference sequence). The CDR3 here is CASSRGGLRTDTQYF. The CDR3 region has the DNA TGTGCCAGCAGCCGAGGAGGACTTCGCACAGATACGCAGTATTTT.

This clonotype was counted between two and nine times. The chain links TRBV27 to TRBJ1-6, with TRBD1 as a possible D gene (5 bases). CDR1 is MNHEY and CDR2 is SMNVEV in the germline V gene (reference sequence). CDR3 size: 16 residues. Trimming removed 5 bases at V and 1 base at J, with 12 bases between. CDR3 amino acids: CASSDLGGSYNSPLHF. CDR3 in DNA: TGTGCCAGCAGTGACCTCGGGGGGTCCTATAATTCACCCCTCCACTTT.

This clonotype appeared a few times. This chain's CDR3 is CASSHTGQNTEAFF. CDR3 nucleotides: TGTGCCAGCAGCCACACAGGGCAGAACACTGAAGCTTTCTTT. The chain links TRBV3-1 to TRBJ1-1, with TRBD1 as a possible D gene (6 bases). V shed 3 bases and J shed 1 base, with 9 bases lying between them. The V gene's germline CDR1 is LGHDT and CDR2 YNNKEL (reference sequence). The CDR3 has 14 amino acids. Combining the CDR3 with reference TRBV3-1 and TRBJ1-1 gives the whole variable domain DTAVSQTPKYLVTQMGNDKSIKCEQNLGHDTMYWYKQDSKKFLKIMFSYNNKELIINETVPNRFSPKSPDKAHLNLHINSLELGDSAVYFCASSHTGQNTEAFFGQGTRLTVV.